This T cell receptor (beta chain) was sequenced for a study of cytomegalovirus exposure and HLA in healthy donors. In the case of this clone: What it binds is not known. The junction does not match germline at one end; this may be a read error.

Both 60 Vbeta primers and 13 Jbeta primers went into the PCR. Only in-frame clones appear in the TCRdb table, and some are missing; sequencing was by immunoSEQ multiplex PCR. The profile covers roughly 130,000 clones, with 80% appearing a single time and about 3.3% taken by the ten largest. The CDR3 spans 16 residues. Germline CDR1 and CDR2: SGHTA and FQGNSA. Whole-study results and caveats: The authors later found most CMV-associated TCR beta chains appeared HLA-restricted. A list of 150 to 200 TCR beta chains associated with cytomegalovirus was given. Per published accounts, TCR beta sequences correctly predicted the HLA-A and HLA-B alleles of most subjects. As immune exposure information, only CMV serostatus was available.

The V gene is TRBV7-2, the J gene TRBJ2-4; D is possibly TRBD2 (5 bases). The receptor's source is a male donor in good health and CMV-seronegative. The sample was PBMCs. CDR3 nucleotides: TGTGCCAGCAGCTTAGCCCAGGAGGAGGCCAAAAACAGTCAGTACTTC. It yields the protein CASSLAQEEAKNSQYF.